These 30 T cell receptor beta chains were all obtained from the same sample, sequenced in a study of blood T cells in healthy people across ages. Using a J-beta primer mix together with a sample-barcoded 5' primer, a second PCR was run for about 6 to 11 cycles. Using its own MiXCR run on the 5' RACE reads, TCRdb lists one record per CDR3 protein. There are nearly 1 million distinct CDR3 sequences in the sample; roughly 51% occur only once, and roughly a fifth lies in the top ten. The sample was blood. The receptors were sampled from a woman in her fifties or sixties in good health.

This chain joins TRBV11-2 and TRBJ1-6; 8 bases are shared with TRBD1. Per the germline V gene, CDR1 is SGHAT and CDR2 is FQNNGV. The CDR3 has 14 amino acids. Unmatched junction bases numbered 7, after V lost 8 bases and J lost 7 bases. The CDR3 spells CASGRDRQNSPLHF. CDR3 bases: TGTGCCAGCGGGAGGGACAGGCAAAATTCACCCCTCCACTTT.

The chain employs TRBV6-1 and TRBJ2-1; the match to TRBD2 covers 11 bases. V was clipped by 7 bases and J by 0 bases; unmatched bases: 11. The CDR3 spans 18 residues. Germline V CDR1 and CDR2: MNHNS, SASEGT. CDR3 bases: TGTGCCAGCATCCAGCCAGGGACTAGCGGACGCTCCTACAATGAGCAGTTCTTC. This translates into CASIQPGTSGRSYNEQFF.

The gene calls are TRBV20-1 and TRBJ1-2, with a tentative D call TRBD1 (6 bases). Per the germline V gene, CDR1 is DFQATT and CDR2 is SNEGSKA (reference sequence). The CDR3 totals 13 residues. Trimming took 6 bases from V and 4 from J, leaving 15 bases between them. DNA for the CDR3: TGCAGTGCCAGGGGTGCAGCGGGCTATGGCTACACCTTC. This sequence encodes CSARGAAGYGYTF.

The chain joins TRBV12-3 or TRBV12-4 to TRBJ2-3; the match to TRBD2 covers 8 bases. The CDR3 is 14 residues long. J lost 4 bases, V lost 6 bases, and 6 bases had no gene match. CDR3 DNA: TGTGCCAGCAGAAAGCGGGAGCAGGCAGATACGCAGTATTTT. The encoded protein is CASRKREQADTQYF.

As concerns this clonotype: An end of the junction differs from the germline gene, which may be a read error. The chain combines TRBV11-2 with TRBJ2-7; 10 nucleotides match TRBD2. Germline CDR1 and CDR2: SGHAT and FQNNGV. CDR3 length equals 16 residues. The CDR3 nucleotides are TGTGTCAGCGATGGGGTAGCGGGAGGCCTCTCCTACGAGCAGTACTTC. Amino acid sequence: CVSDGVAGGLSYEQYF.

Points on this clonotype: A much larger clone lies a single base off, so this may be a read error. The V call is TRBV20-1, the J call TRBJ2-4; D remains unclear. The CDR3 loop spans 15 amino acids. Germline CDR1 reads DFQATT; CDR2 reads SNEGSKA (reference sequence). The CDR3 sequence is CRARDGGRAENIQYF. The CDR3 DNA is TGCAGAGCTAGAGATGGCGGCCGAGCAGAAAACATTCAGTACTTC.

The gene calls are TRBV7-3 and TRBJ2-3, with D hard to call. Trimming pared 5 bases from V and 6 bases from J, leaving 15 bases between. CDR1 SGHTA and CDR2 FQGTGA come from the germline V gene. This CDR3 has 14 residues. CDR3 DNA: TGTGCCAGCAGCCTCAATGGGCTCGAGGATACGCAGTATTTT. The encoded protein is CASSLNGLEDTQYF.

The chain is built from TRBV5-5 and TRBJ2-7, with TRBD1 as a possible D gene (5 bases). There are 15 residues in the CDR3. The V gene lost 0 bases and the J gene lost 1 base, with 11 bases spanning the gap. Germline assignment: CDR1 SGHKS and CDR2 YYEKEE (reference sequence). As DNA, the CDR3 is TGTGCCAGCAGCTTGGTGGTAGCAGGGTCCTACGAGCAGTACTTC. It codes for CASSLVVAGSYEQYF.

In DNA form, the CDR3 reads TGTGCCAGCAGTGAAAGGGGGCCCGGGACAGTCATCCAAGAGACCCAGTACTTC. This codes for CASSERGPGTVIQETQYF. This chain links TRBV6-1 with TRBJ2-5; 7 nucleotides align to TRBD1. Germline V gene data show CDR1 as MNHNS and CDR2 as SASEGT. This CDR3 has 18 amino acids. With 2 bases clipped from V and 1 base from J, the junction kept 13 bases outside the gene matches.

There are a few counts of this clonotype. The chain has TRBV29-1 and TRBJ2-7; D gene uncertain. Germline lookup yields CDR1 SQVTM and CDR2 ANQGSEA. This CDR3 spans 11 amino acids. The germline V and J ends were trimmed by 6 bases and 2 bases, with 8 bases remaining between them. The CDR3 loop is CSVDDTYEQYF. The CDR3 DNA is TGCAGCGTGGACGACACCTACGAGCAGTACTTC.

This chain uses TRBV7-2 with TRBJ2-1; D unresolved. The CDR3 length is 15 residues. The germline V and J ends were trimmed by 4 bases and 0 bases, with 10 bases remaining between them. Germline V gene data show CDR1 as SGHTA and CDR2 as FQGNSA. The CDR3, as DNA: TGTGCCAGCAGCTCCCTGGGCGTCTCCTACAATGAGCAGTTCTTC. As protein: CASSSLGVSYNEQFF. The full variable domain, in which reference TRBV7-2 and TRBJ2-1 provide the parts outside the CDR3, is GAGVSQSPSNKVTEKGKDVELRCDPISGHTALYWYRQSLGQGLEFLIYFQGNSAPDKSGLPSDRFSAERTGGSVSTLTIQRTQQEDSAVYLCASSSLGVSYNEQFFGPGTRLTVL.

The chain employs TRBV6-2 or TRBV6-3 and TRBJ2-5; 7 nucleotides match TRBD2. The better agreement between TRBJ2-7 and the DNA end casts doubt on the J call. The CDR3 covers 14 residues. Germline V CDR1 and CDR2: MNHEY, SVGEGT. The chain's CDR3 is CASSWAGETNEQYF. CDR3 DNA sequence: TGTGCCAGCAGTTGGGCGGGAGAGACCAACGAGCAGTACTTC.

This chain uses TRBV27 with TRBJ1-6; D may be TRBD1 (6 bases). Trimming left V 4 bases short and J 0 bases short, with 16 bases between. Germline V gene data show CDR1 as MNHEY and CDR2 as SMNVEV (reference sequence). CDR3 length equals 18 residues. The CDR3 protein is CASSSRTALSSYNSPLHF. The CDR3 coding sequence is TGTGCCAGCAGTTCCAGGACAGCCCTGAGCTCCTATAATTCACCCCTCCACTTT.

The CDR3 DNA is TGTGCCAGCAAAGAGAACTATGGCTACACCTTC. This encodes CASKENYGYTF. This chain joins TRBV2 and TRBJ1-2, with D uncertain. CDR1 is SNHLY and CDR2 is FYNNEI in the germline V gene. The CDR3 contains 11 residues. V was clipped by 7 bases and J by 2 bases, with 5 bases between them.

V and J are TRBV29-1 and TRBJ2-2, with 10 bases identical to TRBD2. This CDR3 is 14 amino acids long. Germline values: CDR1 SQVTM, CDR2 ANQGSEA. With 5 bases clipped from V and 4 bases from J, the junction kept 4 bases outside the gene matches. The CDR3 protein is CSVLAGGGTGELFF. The DNA for the CDR3 is TGCAGCGTTTTAGCGGGAGGTGGCACCGGGGAGCTGTTTTTT.

This chain connects TRBV13 to TRBJ2-3; 7 bases align to TRBD2. The CDR3 is 18 amino acids. The V gene end was trimmed by 3 bases and the J gene end by 4 bases; junction bases not matched to a gene: 16. Germline V CDR1 and CDR2: PRHDT, FYEKMQ (reference sequence). CDR3 loop: CASSLTLSGPPPADTQYF. For the CDR3, the DNA is TGTGCCAGCAGCTTGACGCTTAGCGGGCCCCCCCCAGCAGATACGCAGTATTTT.

This chain links TRBV27 with TRBJ2-4; 7 bases align to TRBD2. With V trimmed by 3 bases and J by 9 bases, 8 bases remained unmatched. There are 14 residues in the CDR3. The germline V gene has CDR1 MNHEY and CDR2 SMNVEV (reference sequence). CDR3 protein: CASSFAPGGSIQYF. The CDR3 DNA sequence: TGTGCCAGCAGTTTTGCCCCGGGGGGATCCATTCAGTACTTC.

Note on this clonotype: One end of the junction varies from germline; a read error may be responsible. The chain employs TRBV12-3 or TRBV12-4 and TRBJ2-1; possibly TRBD1 for D (6 bases). The CDR3 length is 15 residues. CDR3 nucleotide sequence: TGTGCCAGCAGGACCAGGGGCATCCCCTACAGTGAGCAGTTCTTC. Translated, it gives CASRTRGIPYSEQFF.

The chain is built from TRBV4-2 and TRBJ2-3, with TRBD2 identical over 7 bases. In germline, CDR1 is LGHNA, CDR2 YNFKEQ. The CDR3 has 16 amino acids. V shed 3 bases, J shed 5 bases, and the junction held 11 bases outside the gene matches. The CDR3 coding sequence is TGTGCCAGCAGCCACGCGTGGGGGGAGGGAAGAGATACGCAGTATTTT. Translation gives CASSHAWGEGRDTQYF.

Notes on this clonotype: One end of the junction is discordant with germline, which a read error may explain. The gene calls are TRBV7-9 and TRBJ2-7; D gene unclear. The CDR3 runs to 12 residues. The germline CDR1 and CDR2 sequences are SEHNR and FQNEAQ (reference sequence). In nucleotides, the CDR3 is TGTGCCAGCAGCTTTTCCAACTACGAGCGGTACTTC. Protein: CASSFSNYERYF.

The J gene is TRBJ1-2, the V gene TRBV27, with D uncertain. Trimming took 5 bases from V and 2 from J, leaving 12 bases between them. CDR1 MNHEY and CDR2 SMNVEV come from the germline V gene (reference sequence). The CDR3 extends over 14 amino acids. The CDR3 coding sequence is TGTGCCAGCAGTCCGAACACGGTAAACTATGGCTACACCTTC. Amino acid sequence: CASSPNTVNYGYTF.

The chain has TRBV20-1 and TRBJ2-7, with D perhaps given as TRBD1 or TRBD2 (5 bases each). The J call is uncertain, as TRBJ2-5 better fits the DNA end. Germline CDR1 reads DFQATT; CDR2 reads SNEGSKA (reference sequence). This CDR3 has 12 residues. Here the CDR3 DNA reads TGCAGTGCTAGGAGGGACGACGGGACCCAGTACTTC. It encodes CSARRDDGTQYF.

DNA for the CDR3: TGTGCCAGCAGCGACCCAGACAGCATAAATCAGCCCCAGCATTTT. This encodes CASSDPDSINQPQHF. The V call is TRBV25-1, the J call TRBJ1-5; the D gene is possibly TRBD1 (5 bases). The CDR3 loop spans 15 amino acids. The V gene lost 6 bases and the J gene lost 4 bases, with 16 bases spanning the gap. Germline CDR1 and CDR2: MGHDK and SYGVNS.

The chain combines TRBV7-2 with TRBJ2-7, with TRBD2 matching over 7 bases. This CDR3 is built from 13 residues. CDR1 SGHTA and CDR2 FQGNSA come from the germline V gene. Losses at the gene ends were 7 bases for V and 4 bases for J; bases not matched to a gene: 7. CDR3 in amino acids: CASKRERWYEQYF. The CDR3 DNA reads as TGTGCCAGCAAGCGGGAACGGTGGTACGAGCAGTACTTC. The complete variable domain, with remaining parts taken from reference TRBV7-2 and TRBJ2-7, reads GAGVSQSPSNKVTEKGKDVELRCDPISGHTALYWYRQSLGQGLEFLIYFQGNSAPDKSGLPSDRFSAERTGGSVSTLTIQRTQQEDSAVYLCASKRERWYEQYFGPGTRLTVT.

The rearrangement joins TRBV3-1 to TRBJ2-4, with D unresolved. The germline gives CDR1 LGHDT, CDR2 YNNKEL (reference sequence). The CDR3 totals 11 residues. V lost 8 bases to trimming and J lost 6 bases, with 8 bases between them. CDR3 amino acids: CASGNRNIQYF. In DNA, the CDR3 is TGTGCCAGCGGAAATAGAAACATTCAGTACTTC.

This chain joins TRBV25-1 and TRBJ2-1, with 7 bases aligning to TRBD1. Germline V gene lookup returns CDR1 MGHDK and CDR2 SYGVNS. The CDR3 consists of 15 residues. V dropped 5 bases and J dropped 2; count of bases not matched to a gene: 6. The CDR3 spells CASSRGQATYNEQFF. CDR3 in DNA: TGTGCCAGCAGTAGAGGACAGGCAACCTACAATGAGCAGTTCTTC.

This clonotype was picked up one time. The chain has TRBV7-2 and TRBJ2-5; either TRBD1 or TRBD2 may fit D (6 bases each). Trimming shortened V by 3 bases and J by 5 bases, and 13 bases separated the two germline ends. The CDR3 covers 14 residues. Germline CDR1 is SGHTA and CDR2 is FQGNSA. The CDR3: CASSFEGGMETQYF. In DNA form, the CDR3 reads TGTGCCAGCAGCTTTGAAGGGGGGATGGAGACCCAGTACTTC.

This clonotype was seen a few times. The genes are TRBV12-3 or TRBV12-4 and TRBJ2-5; D unclear. The J call may be wrong; the DNA end is better matched by TRBJ2-7. This CDR3 is 13 amino acids long. The CDR3 protein is CASSFGLEVEQYF. The CDR3, as DNA: TGTGCCAGCAGTTTTGGCCTAGAGGTCGAGCAGTACTTC.

The CDR3 DNA sequence: TGTGCCAGCTCCCCTCCTGGGGGTATTGGTCAGCCCCAGCATTTT. Its protein is CASSPPGGIGQPQHF. This chain joins TRBV18 and TRBJ1-5, with a weak D call TRBD1 (5 bases). The CDR3 has 15 amino acids. Germline-derived CDR1 and CDR2 are KGHSH and LQKENI. The V end lost 6 bases, the J end lost 6 bases, and 18 bases lay between the germline ends.

This clonotype was observed a few times. The gene calls are TRBV28 and TRBJ2-7; 9 bases match TRBD1. The germline V gene has CDR1 MDHEN and CDR2 SYDVKM. The CDR3 is 14 amino acids. Trimming removed 2 bases from V and 6 bases from J; junction bases left unmatched: 5. The CDR3 sequence is CASSLGQGLGEQYF. CDR3 DNA: TGTGCCAGCAGTTTAGGACAGGGGTTAGGCGAGCAGTACTTC.